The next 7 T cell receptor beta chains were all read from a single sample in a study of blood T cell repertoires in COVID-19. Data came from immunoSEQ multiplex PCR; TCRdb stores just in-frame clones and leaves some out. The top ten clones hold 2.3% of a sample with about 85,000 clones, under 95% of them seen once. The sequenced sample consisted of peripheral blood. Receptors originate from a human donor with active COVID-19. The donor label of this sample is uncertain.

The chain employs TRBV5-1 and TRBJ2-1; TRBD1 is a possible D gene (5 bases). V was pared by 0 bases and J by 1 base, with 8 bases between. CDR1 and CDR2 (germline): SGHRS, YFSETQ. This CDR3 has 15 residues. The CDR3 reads CASSLEGWSYNEQFF. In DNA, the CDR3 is TGCGCCAGCAGCTTGGAGGGGTGGTCCTACAATGAGCAGTTCTTC.

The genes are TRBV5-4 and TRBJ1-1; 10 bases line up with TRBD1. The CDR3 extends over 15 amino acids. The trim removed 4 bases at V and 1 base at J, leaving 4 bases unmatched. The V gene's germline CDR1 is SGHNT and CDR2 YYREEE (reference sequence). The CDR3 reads CASSPGQGGNTEAFF. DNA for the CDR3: TGTGCCAGCAGCCCTGGACAGGGGGGGAACACTGAAGCTTTCTTT. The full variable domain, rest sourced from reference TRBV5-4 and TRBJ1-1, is ETGVTQSPTHLIKTRGQQVTLRCSSQSGHNTVSWYQQALGQGPQFIFQYYREEENGRGNFPPRFSGLQFPNYSSELNVNALELDDSALYLCASSPGQGGNTEAFFGQGTRLTVV.

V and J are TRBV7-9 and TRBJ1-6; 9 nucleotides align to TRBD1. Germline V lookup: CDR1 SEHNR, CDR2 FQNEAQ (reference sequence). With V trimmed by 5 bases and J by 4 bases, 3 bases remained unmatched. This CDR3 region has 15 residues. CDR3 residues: CASSRDREYNSPLHF. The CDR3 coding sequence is TGTGCCAGCAGCAGGGACAGGGAGTATAATTCACCCCTCCACTTT.

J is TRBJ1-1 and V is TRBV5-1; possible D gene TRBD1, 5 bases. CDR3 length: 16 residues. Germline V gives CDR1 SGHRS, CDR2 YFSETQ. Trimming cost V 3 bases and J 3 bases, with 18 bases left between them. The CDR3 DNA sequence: TGCGCCAGCAGCTCACTTACATTCGGGGGGGACACTGAAGCTTTCTTT. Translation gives CASSSLTFGGDTEAFF.

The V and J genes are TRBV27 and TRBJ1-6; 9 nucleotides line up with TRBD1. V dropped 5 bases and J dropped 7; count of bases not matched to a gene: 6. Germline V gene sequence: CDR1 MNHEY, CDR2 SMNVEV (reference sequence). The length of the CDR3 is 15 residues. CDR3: CASSILTGGNSPLHF. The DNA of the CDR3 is TGTGCCAGCAGTATCCTGACAGGGGGAAATTCACCCCTCCACTTT.

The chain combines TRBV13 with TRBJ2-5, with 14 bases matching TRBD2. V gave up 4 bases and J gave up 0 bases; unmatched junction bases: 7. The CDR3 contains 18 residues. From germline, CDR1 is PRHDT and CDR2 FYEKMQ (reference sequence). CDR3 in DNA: TGTGCCAGCAGCTCGTGGACTAGCGGGGGGCTGTACCAAGAGACCCAGTACTTC. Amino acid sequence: CASSSWTSGGLYQETQYF.

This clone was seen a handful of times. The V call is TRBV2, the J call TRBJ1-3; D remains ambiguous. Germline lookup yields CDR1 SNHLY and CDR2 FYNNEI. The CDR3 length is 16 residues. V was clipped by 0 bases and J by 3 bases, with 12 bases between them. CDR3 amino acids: CASSEARGVGGNTIYF. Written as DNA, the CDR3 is TGTGCCAGCAGTGAAGCTCGAGGAGTGGGTGGAAACACCATATATTTT.